These 5 T cell receptor beta chains share one sample of origin, sequenced in a study of blood T cell repertoires in COVID-19. Generated by immunoSEQ multiplex PCR, the TCRdb table keeps only in-frame clones and is missing some. The sample consists of fewer than 50,000 clones, approximately 82% of them appearing once. Sequenced input: peripheral blood. The origin of the receptors is a woman older than 75 with active or convalescent COVID-19.

CDR3 residues: CASRGANSYEQYF. The CDR3, as DNA: TGTGCCAGCAGGGGAGCCAATTCCTACGAGCAGTACTTC. The chain is built from TRBV6-6 and TRBJ2-7; TRBD2 might be the D (5 bases). The CDR3 contains 13 residues. V shed 6 bases and J shed 1 base, with 10 bases lying between them. Germline V lookup: CDR1 MNHNY, CDR2 SVGAGI (reference sequence).

This sequence joins TRBV28 and TRBJ1-5, with a tentative D call TRBD1 (5 bases). With 6 bases removed from V and 6 bases from J, the gap between germline ends came to 12 bases. Germline-derived CDR1 and CDR2 are MDHEN and SYDVKM. The length of the CDR3 is 13 residues. The CDR3 sequence is CASRRVGGQPQHF. CDR3 nucleotide sequence: TGTGCCAGCAGAAGGGTGGGGGGTCAGCCCCAGCATTTT.

The rearrangement joins TRBV7-9 to TRBJ2-7; no definite D call. The germline V gene encodes CDR1 SEHNR and CDR2 FQNEAQ (reference sequence). This CDR3 has 12 amino acids. V gave up 1 base and J gave up 4 bases, with 5 bases separating them. The CDR3 region has the DNA TGTGCCAGCAGCTTAGAACTTTACGAGCAGTACTTC. It encodes CASSLELYEQYF. The full variable domain, rest sourced from reference TRBV7-9 and TRBJ2-7, is DTGVSQNPRHKITKRGQNVTFRCDPISEHNRLYWYRQTLGQGPEFLTYFQNEAQLEKSRLLSDRFSAERPKGSFSTLEIQRTEQGDSAMYLCASSLELYEQYFGPGTRLTVT.

The chain uses TRBV12-3 or TRBV12-4 and TRBJ1-2; perhaps TRBD1 as D (6 bases). Deletions cut 5 bases from V and 2 bases from J, with 9 bases between. The CDR3 sequence is 13 residues long. The CDR3 sequence is CASSRDRNYGYTF. Here the CDR3 DNA reads TGTGCCAGCAGTCGAGACAGGAACTATGGCTACACCTTC.

The rearrangement links TRBV3-1 (or the pseudogene TRBV3-2) to TRBJ2-5; 9 nucleotides align to TRBD1. The CDR3 consists of 15 residues. Per germline, CDR1 LGHDT and CDR2 YNNKEL (reference sequence). Losses at the gene ends were 1 base for V and 4 bases for J; bases not matched to a gene: 4. The CDR3: CASSQAGTGIETQYF. As DNA, the CDR3 is TGTGCCAGCAGCCAAGCGGGGACAGGGATAGAGACCCAGTACTTC.